This passage covers 14 T cell receptor beta chains from one sample sequenced in a study of blood T cell repertoires in COVID-19. TCRdb's copy holds only in-frame clones and misses some; the assay was immunoSEQ multiplex PCR. The sample records about 300,000 clones, about 90% being singletons. The sample taken for sequencing was PBMCs or T cells enriched from blood (not recorded which). Source of these receptors: a woman in her thirties who had recovered from COVID-19.

This rearrangement joins TRBV3-1 (or the pseudogene TRBV3-2) to TRBJ2-2; 8 nucleotides match TRBD1. CDR3 length equals 16 residues. Germline assignment: CDR1 LGHDT and CDR2 YNNKEL (reference sequence). V lost 1 base and J lost 5; bases outside the gene matches: 6. CDR3 coding DNA: TGTGCCAGCAGCCAAGTGCCAGGGGGCTTAACCGGGGAGCTGTTTTTT. Its protein is CASSQVPGGLTGELFF.

The J gene is TRBJ2-7, the V gene TRBV2; 7 positions agree with TRBD2. The CDR3 sequence is 15 residues long. V was clipped by 6 bases and J by 1 base; unmatched bases: 9. Germline loops: CDR1 SNHLY, CDR2 FYNNEI. For the CDR3, the DNA is TGTGCCAGCAGCCTGGGGGGGGAGCTATCCTACGAGCAGTACTTC. Amino acids: CASSLGGELSYEQYF.

The chain couples TRBV7-2 to TRBJ1-5; 7 bases align to TRBD1. The CDR3 is made up of 17 amino acids. J lost 7 bases, V lost 1 base, and 13 bases had no gene match. Germline V CDR1 and CDR2: SGHTA, FQGNSA. CDR3 nucleotides: TGTGCCAGCAGCTTAGGAGGGGGCCAGGGCCGATCGCAGCCCCAGCATTTT. Encoded protein: CASSLGGGQGRSQPQHF.

The V and J genes are TRBV27 and TRBJ1-2; TRBD1 is a possible D gene (5 bases). The CDR3 is 13 residues long. CDR1 and CDR2 from the germline V gene are MNHEY and SMNVEV (reference sequence). Trimming shortened V by 5 bases and J by 3 bases, and 10 bases separated the two germline ends. As DNA, the CDR3 is TGTGCCAGCAGTCAGACAGCCGACTATGGCTACACCTTC. Protein sequence: CASSQTADYGYTF.

CDR3 sequence: CASSYGGAGPYYEQYF. CDR3 DNA sequence: TGTGCCAGCAGTTACGGCGGGGCGGGCCCTTACTACGAGCAGTACTTC. This chain joins TRBV6-5 and TRBJ2-7; D may be TRBD2 (6 bases). Germline values: CDR1 MNHEY, CDR2 SVGAGI. The CDR3 spans 16 residues. V gave up 2 bases and J gave up 3 bases, with 17 bases separating them.

This chain links TRBV6-5 with TRBJ1-5; 7 bases map to TRBD1. CDR1 and CDR2 (germline): MNHEY, SVGAGI. J lost 5 bases, V lost 6 bases, and 1 base had no gene match. This CDR3 has 12 amino acids. The CDR3 region is CASRQGDQPQHF. Here the CDR3 DNA reads TGTGCCAGCAGGCAGGGGGATCAGCCCCAGCATTTT.

V gene TRBV11-2 combines with J gene TRBJ2-7; D unresolved. The CDR3 length is 14 residues. Deletions cut 0 bases from V and 2 bases from J, with 8 bases between. Germline V CDR1 and CDR2: SGHAT, FQNNGV. CDR3 in amino acids: CASSLDGLPYEQYF. The CDR3 nucleotides are TGTGCCAGCAGCTTAGACGGTTTACCCTACGAGCAGTACTTC.

The chain links TRBV6-5 to TRBJ1-1, with TRBD1 matching over 7 bases. The trim removed 6 bases at V and 3 bases at J, leaving 7 bases unmatched. Per germline, CDR1 MNHEY and CDR2 SVGAGI. The CDR3 consists of 14 residues. CDR3 DNA sequence: TGTGCCAGCAGACCTCACGACAGGGACACTGAAGCTTTCTTT. Amino acid sequence: CASRPHDRDTEAFF.

The V and J genes are TRBV11-2 and TRBJ1-6; D is undetermined. This CDR3 has 18 amino acids. Trimming left V 1 base short and J 0 bases short, with 13 bases between. Germline V gene sequence: CDR1 SGHAT, CDR2 FQNNGV. In DNA form, the CDR3 reads TGTGCCAGCAGCTTAGCGGGAGGCGGGAGCTCCTATAATTCACCCCTCCACTTT. The encoded protein is CASSLAGGGSSYNSPLHF.

The V gene is TRBV2, the J gene TRBJ1-2, with D possibly being TRBD1 (6 bases). The germline CDR1 and CDR2 sequences are SNHLY and FYNNEI. V dropped 4 bases and J dropped 4 bases, with 10 bases sitting between them. The CDR3 length is 13 residues. The CDR3 protein is CASSVGHLYGYTF. The CDR3 region has the DNA TGTGCCAGCAGTGTGGGACACCTCTATGGCTACACCTTC.

This clone was seen a few times. The rearrangement links TRBV10-3 to TRBJ1-1; no definite D call. Germline lookup yields CDR1 ENHRY and CDR2 SYGVKD. V was cut by 0 bases and J by 5 bases, with 10 bases left in between. The length of the CDR3 is 14 residues. The CDR3 DNA reads as TGTGCCATCAGTGAGTCGAGTGGTTGGACTGAAGCTTTCTTT. Protein sequence: CAISESSGWTEAFF.

The chain joins TRBV4-3 to TRBJ2-5; 10 nucleotides match TRBD1. Trimming took 0 bases from V and 6 from J; bases not matched to a gene: 10. The CDR3 is 17 residues long. The germline gives CDR1 LGHNA, CDR2 YSLEER. CDR3 residues: CASSQDYETGGGKTQYF. CDR3 DNA sequence: TGCGCCAGCAGCCAAGATTACGAGACAGGGGGCGGGAAGACCCAGTACTTC.

The chain is built from TRBV9 and TRBJ1-1; D uncertain. This CDR3 is 14 amino acids long. Trimming took 3 bases from V and 3 from J, leaving 12 bases between them. CDR1 and CDR2 (germline): SGDLS, YYNGEE. The chain's CDR3 is CASSAHLADTEAFF. CDR3 nucleotide sequence: TGTGCCAGCAGCGCCCACCTGGCAGACACTGAAGCTTTCTTT.

This sequence joins TRBV7-9 and TRBJ1-6, with D perhaps matching TRBD1 (5 bases). The CDR3 is 14 amino acids. The germline CDR1 and CDR2 sequences are SEHNR and FQNEAQ (reference sequence). V was pared by 1 base and J by 6 bases, with 7 bases between. In nucleotides, the CDR3 is TGTGCCAGCAGCTTAGGGGGGGGTAATTCACCCCTCCACTTT. Protein product: CASSLGGGNSPLHF.